What follows are 22 T cell receptor beta chains derived from one specimen sequenced in a study of T cells in narcolepsy. Profiled with immunoSEQ multiplex PCR; TCRdb holds only in-frame clones, not every one. The profile shows 20,000 to 30,000 clones, 60% to 75% of them singletons. The sample was memory (CD45RA-) CD4+ T cells from blood. Receptors originate from a human donor in good health.

The chain carries TRBV7-8 and TRBJ1-1; maybe TRBD1 (6 bases). The CDR3 spans 12 residues. The ends were cut back, 5 bases at V and 11 bases at J, with 15 bases in the middle. CDR1 SGHVS and CDR2 FQNEAQ come from the germline V gene. The DNA of the CDR3 is TGTGCCAGCAGCCTCACGGACAGCAGGGCTTTCTTT. Its protein product is CASSLTDSRAFF.

This clone was observed a handful of times. The chain uses TRBV9 and TRBJ2-5; 13 nucleotides line up with TRBD2. This CDR3 has 15 amino acids. The J segment lost 4 bases and the V segment lost 4 bases, leaving 4 bases of the junction unmatched. Germline V gene sequence: CDR1 SGDLS, CDR2 YYNGEE. CDR3 region: CASSPGLAGAETQYF. The CDR3 nucleotides read TGTGCCAGCAGCCCAGGACTAGCGGGAGCAGAGACCCAGTACTTC.

The V gene is TRBV28, the J gene TRBJ1-5; tentative D call: TRBD1 (5 bases). CDR1 is MDHEN, CDR2 SYDVKM, per germline. Trimming stripped 5 bases from V and 2 bases from J, with 13 bases between. The length of the CDR3 is 15 residues. The CDR3: CASSIRVGGNQPQHF. CDR3 bases: TGTGCCAGCAGTATCAGGGTTGGGGGCAATCAGCCCCAGCATTTT.

The chain uses TRBV14 and TRBJ1-6, with a tentative D call TRBD1 (5 bases). The CDR3 extends over 15 amino acids. From germline, CDR1 is SGHDN and CDR2 FVKESK. V lost 0 bases and J 10 bases, leaving 13 bases between the germline ends. CDR3: CASSQDPAGKSPLHF. The CDR3 nucleotides read TGTGCCAGCAGCCAAGATCCGGCAGGGAAATCACCCCTCCACTTT.

This clone was picked up one time. This chain uses TRBV2 with TRBJ2-3; unclear D gene. The V end was cut by 8 bases, the J end by 6 bases, with 9 bases between. CDR3 length equals 11 residues. Looked up from germline, CDR1 is SNHLY and CDR2 is FYNNEI. Here the CDR3 reads CASEVTDTQYF. Written as DNA, the CDR3 is TGTGCCAGCGAGGTGACGGATACGCAGTATTTT.

The chain links TRBV28 to TRBJ1-1, with D possibly being TRBD1 (5 bases). The CDR3 has 14 amino acids. Germline V gives CDR1 MDHEN, CDR2 SYDVKM. V was cut by 6 bases and J by 3 bases, with 14 bases left in between. The CDR3 DNA reads as TGTGCCAGCAGGCCCAACGGGGGTTACACTGAAGCTTTCTTT. Its translation is CASRPNGGYTEAFF.

The CDR3, as DNA: TGTGCCAGCAGCTTAGTAGGGGGCGCGTTCGGGTACTTC. It translates to CASSLVGGAFGYF. This chain uses TRBV7-2 with TRBJ2-4; 7 positions match TRBD1. The CDR3 length is 13 residues. Germline CDR1 SGHTA, CDR2 FQGNSA. The V segment lost 1 base and the J segment 15 bases; nucleotides outside the gene matches: 9.

The chain is built from TRBV5-4 and TRBJ2-3; TRBD2 matches at 15 bases. The CDR3 length is 15 residues. The J segment lost 7 bases and the V segment lost 5 bases, leaving 5 bases of the junction unmatched. The V gene's germline CDR1 is SGHNT and CDR2 YYREEE (reference sequence). CDR3 in DNA: TGTGCCAGCAGGCCGGGACTAGCGGGGGGTCATACGCAGTATTTT. Translating gives CASRPGLAGGHTQYF.

This clone is labeled medium-sized. The gene calls are TRBV18 and TRBJ1-6; the D is unclear. This CDR3 is 16 amino acids long. The V end was cut by 3 bases, the J end by 5 bases, with 14 bases between. Germline CDR1 is KGHSH and CDR2 is LQKENI. The CDR3 DNA follows: TGTGCCAGCTCACCCCTTGAAGGCTGGAATAATTCACCCCTCCACTTT. Protein: CASSPLEGWNNSPLHF.

V is TRBV10-3 and J is TRBJ1-6, with D tentatively TRBD1 (5 bases). The CDR3 is 14 residues long. In germline, CDR1 is ENHRY, CDR2 SYGVKD. The V gene lost 3 bases and the J gene lost 8 bases, with 11 bases spanning the gap. The CDR3 region is CAISDLTAHSPLHF. For the CDR3, the DNA is TGTGCCATCAGTGATCTGACAGCCCATTCACCCCTCCACTTT.

V is TRBV6-1 and J is TRBJ1-4; a possible D gene is TRBD1 (6 bases). Germline-derived CDR1 and CDR2 are MNHNS and SASEGT. The CDR3 extends over 15 amino acids. V was clipped by 7 bases and J by 4 bases, with 16 bases between them. Here the CDR3 DNA reads TGTGCCAGCAAAGGACAGACTAGCCGTAATGAAAAACTGTTTTTT. Translated, it gives CASKGQTSRNEKLFF.

This clone has more than one count but fewer than ten. The chain is built from TRBV9 and TRBJ2-7, with 9 bases fitting TRBD1. Germline CDR1 SGDLS, CDR2 YYNGEE. The CDR3 runs 14 residues. With 1 base clipped from V and 6 bases from J, the junction kept 5 bases outside the gene matches. Here the CDR3 reads CASSVRDRVGEQYF. The CDR3, as DNA: TGTGCCAGCAGCGTAAGGGACAGGGTCGGCGAGCAGTACTTC.

This clone showed up just a few times. This chain joins TRBV6-5 and TRBJ2-7; 9 bases line up with TRBD2. The germline V gene has CDR1 MNHEY and CDR2 SVGAGI. The CDR3 contains 15 residues. V dropped 5 bases and J dropped 4; count of bases not matched to a gene: 9. The CDR3 nucleotides read TGTGCCAGCAGTCCCGAAGCGGGAGGAGGGTACGAGCAGTACTTC. Protein product: CASSPEAGGGYEQYF.

The chain couples TRBV28 to TRBJ2-5; D may be TRBD2 (6 bases). CDR3 length: 15 residues. CDR1 is MDHEN, CDR2 SYDVKM, per germline. Trimming removed 6 bases from V and 1 base from J, with 15 bases in between. CDR3 sequence reads: CASSLTSTSQETQYF. The CDR3 DNA is TGTGCCAGCAGCCTAACTTCGACTAGCCAAGAGACCCAGTACTTC.

The gene calls are TRBV7-2 and TRBJ2-3, with TRBD1 matching over 7 bases. V shed 4 bases, J shed 0 bases, and the junction held 13 bases outside the gene matches. Germline loops: CDR1 SGHTA, CDR2 FQGNSA. This CDR3 has 18 residues. The CDR3 spells CASSSLRDRPQSTDTQYF. DNA of the CDR3: TGTGCCAGCAGCTCCCTTAGGGACAGACCTCAAAGCACAGATACGCAGTATTTT.

Worth noting for this clone: The same CDR3 is also encoded by other DNA sequences in this sample. The rearrangement uses TRBV5-6 and TRBJ2-5; TRBD2 aligns across 12 bases. The CDR3 consists of 17 residues. Germline lookup yields CDR1 SGHDT and CDR2 YYEEEE. Trimming cost V 1 base and J 4 bases; bases outside gene matches: 8. CDR3 protein: CASSLRGTSGRSETQYF. CDR3 coding DNA: TGTGCCAGCAGCTTGAGAGGAACTAGCGGGAGGTCAGAGACCCAGTACTTC.

In this sample, this clone turned up a few times. The chain couples TRBV4-1 to TRBJ2-2; no clear D. V shed 0 bases and J shed 4 bases, with 3 bases lying between them. Per the germline V gene, CDR1 is MGHRA and CDR2 is YSYEKL. The CDR3 has 13 residues. The CDR3 nucleotides are TGCGCCAGCAGCCAAGATCGCACCGGGGAGCTGTTTTTT. Translating gives CASSQDRTGELFF.

This clone counts as medium-sized (0.01 to 0.1%). V and J are TRBV2 and TRBJ2-7; 7 bases align to TRBD1. The CDR3 runs 17 residues. The V gene end was trimmed by 0 bases and the J gene end by 2 bases; junction bases not matched to a gene: 10. Germline lookup yields CDR1 SNHLY and CDR2 FYNNEI. CDR3 protein: CASSEAQGSGQTYEQYF. The CDR3 DNA reads TGTGCCAGCAGTGAAGCGCAGGGGTCGGGACAGACCTACGAGCAGTACTTC.

The chain combines TRBV4-1 with TRBJ2-7; D not certain. V shed 4 bases and J shed 3 bases, with 10 bases lying between them. Germline V gives CDR1 MGHRA, CDR2 YSYEKL. The CDR3 contains 13 residues. The CDR3 region is CASSRSASYEQYF. The CDR3 DNA follows: TGCGCCAGCAGCCGGTCAGCGAGCTACGAGCAGTACTTC.

This sequence joins TRBV4-2 and TRBJ2-1, with 10 bases fitting TRBD2. This CDR3 has 16 amino acids. Per germline, CDR1 LGHNA and CDR2 YNFKEQ. The V segment lost 4 bases and the J segment 9 bases; nucleotides outside the gene matches: 12. The CDR3 is CASSLAPAGGQGEQFF. The CDR3 nucleotides read TGTGCCAGCAGCCTCGCTCCAGCGGGGGGGCAGGGTGAGCAGTTCTTC.

This CDR3 is CATSRPPGLAVAYEQFF. CDR3 sequence (DNA): TGTGCCACCAGCAGACCGCCGGGACTAGCGGTTGCTTATGAGCAGTTCTTC. This chain joins TRBV15 and TRBJ2-1; TRBD2 matches at 11 bases. Germline assignment: CDR1 LNHNV and CDR2 YYDKDF (reference sequence). The CDR3 contains 17 residues. Unmatched junction bases numbered 11, after V lost 2 bases and J lost 8 bases.

In its sample, this clone was seen a few times. The chain recombines TRBV5-6 with TRBJ2-5; possibly TRBD1 for D (6 bases). V dropped 4 bases and J dropped 1 base, with 14 bases sitting between them. CDR1 SGHDT and CDR2 YYEEEE come from the germline V gene. There are 15 residues in the CDR3. In nucleotides, the CDR3 is TGTGCCAGCAGCCTCGTCCAGGGGACCCAAGAGACCCAGTACTTC. Translating gives CASSLVQGTQETQYF.